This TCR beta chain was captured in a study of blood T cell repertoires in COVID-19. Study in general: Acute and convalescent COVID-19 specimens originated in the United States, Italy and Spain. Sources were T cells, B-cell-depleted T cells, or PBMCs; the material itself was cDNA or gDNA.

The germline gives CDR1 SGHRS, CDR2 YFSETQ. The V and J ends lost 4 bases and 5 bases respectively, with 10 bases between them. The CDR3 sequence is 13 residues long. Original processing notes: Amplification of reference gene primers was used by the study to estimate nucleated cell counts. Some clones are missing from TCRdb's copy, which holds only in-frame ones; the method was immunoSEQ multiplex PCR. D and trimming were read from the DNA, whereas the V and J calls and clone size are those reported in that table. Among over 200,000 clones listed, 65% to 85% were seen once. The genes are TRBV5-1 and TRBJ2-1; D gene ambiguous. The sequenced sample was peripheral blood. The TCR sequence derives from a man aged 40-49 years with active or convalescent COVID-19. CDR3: CASSQQTNNEQFF. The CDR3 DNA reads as TGCGCCAGCAGCCAACAGACAAACAATGAGCAGTTCTTC. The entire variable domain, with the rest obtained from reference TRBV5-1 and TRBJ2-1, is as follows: KAGVTQTPRYLIKTRGQQVTLSCSPISGHRSVSWYQQTPGQGLQFLFEYFSETQRNKGNFPGRFSGRQFSNSRSEMNVSTLELGDSALYLCASSQQTNNEQFFGPGTRLTVL.